This T cell receptor (beta chain) originates from a study of T cell changes during pregnancy in multiple sclerosis (dated by TCRdb to the late 2010s). General notes on the study: Changes in the T cell repertoire over the course of pregnancy were examined in this study in women with multiple sclerosis.

Points on this clone: The specificity of this receptor is unknown. Base qualities are not at hand, and no much larger clone is one base apart.

The receptor library was made with the immunoSEQ multiplex PCR assay. This immuneACCESS table, as held by TCRdb, lists in-frame sequences with V and J called but not all clones. Of the missing ones, under half trace to an unresolved V gene in checked studies; the others have no known cause. The sample table records some 140,000 clones; about 95% of these occur just once. 0.4% to 0.5% of the sample belongs to the ten largest clones. This clonotype was obtained from a female donor with multiple sclerosis, enrolled in a pregnancy study. Specimen: peripheral blood, collected after pregnancy.

The CDR3 protein sequence reads: CASSYSDRDGYTF. The nucleotide sequence reads TGTGCCAGCAGTTACTCAGACAGAGATGGCTACACCTTC. The sequence is built from TRBV6-5 and TRBJ1-2; TRBD1 is perhaps the D gene, given 5 matching bases. The cysteine opens and the phenylalanine closes a CDR3 of 13 amino acids. This entry keeps only the CDR3 DNA: 39 bases, framed from base 1. CDR1 is given as MNHEY and CDR2 as SVGAGI, both from the germline V gene. A distance of 8 bases separates the germline ends of V and J, which lose 0 bases and 6 bases respectively.